The 8 T cell receptor beta chains listed next were all sequenced from one sample in a study of low-dose radiotherapy and immunotherapy resistance in tumors. First-strand cDNA used TRAV- and TRBV-specific primers, covering alpha and beta chains. Amplification, which lasted approximately 19 PCR cycles, used a constant-region primer and V-primer adapter to amplify TCRs. TCRdb reprocessed the reads with MiXCR, giving one entry per CDR3 protein. The data contain some 100,000 distinct CDR3 sequences, less than 25% of them seen just once; the ten biggest clones take up roughly 4.3%. The time point denotes: after trial treatment. The treatment here: LDRT plus nivolumab, ipilimumab, low-dose cyclophosphamide and aspirin (RACIN trial). This material consisted of PBMCs, taken after low-dose radiotherapy plus immunotherapy. All receptors derive from a male donor with prostate cancer.

Ten or more counts support this clonotype. The germline gene is not matched at one end of the junction; a read error may be the cause. V is TRBV4-1 and J is TRBJ2-1; D might be TRBD2 (5 bases). Germline V gene sequence: CDR1 MGHRA, CDR2 YSYEKL. The CDR3 consists of 14 residues. CDR3 nucleotides: TGCGCCAGCAGCCAGTCCCCGTTAGCGACGGAATCCATCTGG. Protein product: CASSQSPLATESIW.

The table lists this clonotype with many counts. The chain carries TRBV20-1 and TRBJ2-2; D not resolved. CDR3 length equals 12 residues. Trimming removed 4 bases from V and 3 bases from J, with 6 bases in between. The germline CDR1 and CDR2 sequences are DFQATT and SNEGSKA (reference sequence). CDR3 in amino acids: CSAILDTGELFF. DNA for the CDR3: TGCAGTGCTATATTGGACACCGGGGAGCTGTTTTTT.

This clonotype was seen many times. J is TRBJ2-7 and V is TRBV6-1, with no clear D. CDR1 is MNHNS and CDR2 is SASEGT in the germline V gene. The V and J ends lost 8 bases and 2 bases respectively, with 7 bases between them. This CDR3 has 11 residues. CDR3 sequence reads: CASPGPYEQYF. Here the CDR3 DNA reads TGTGCCAGCCCTGGACCCTACGAGCAGTACTTC.

This clonotype was seen at least ten times. This chain uses TRBV19 with TRBJ2-1; D perhaps matches TRBD2 (6 bases). The germline CDR1 and CDR2 sequences are LNHDA and SQIVND (reference sequence). CDR3 length equals 14 residues. The V end was cut by 6 bases, the J end by 4 bases, with 13 bases between. The CDR3 nucleotides are TGTGCCAGTAGGGGGGGAGAGCTTTACAATGAGCAGTTCTTC. The encoded protein is CASRGGELYNEQFF.

This clonotype was counted many times. This chain connects TRBV5-6 to TRBJ2-2; D gene uncertain. The CDR3 consists of 14 residues. Germline CDR1 reads SGHDT; CDR2 reads YYEEEE. The V end was cut by 2 bases, the J end by 8 bases, with 13 bases between. This CDR3 reads CASSLVELGGELFF. CDR3 nucleotides: TGTGCCAGCAGCTTAGTAGAACTTGGAGGGGAGCTGTTTTTT.

Ten or more counts support this clonotype. One end of the junction fails to match germline, which may point to a read error. The chain links TRBV5-1 to TRBJ2-3; TRBD2 aligns across 11 bases. This CDR3 has 15 residues. Germline V gene lookup returns CDR1 SGHRS and CDR2 YFSETQ. As DNA, the CDR3 is TGTGCCAGCAGCTTATTAGCGGGGGGGACAGATACGCAGTATTTT. It encodes CASSLLAGGTDTQYF. The full variable domain, rest sourced from reference TRBV5-1 and TRBJ2-3, is KAGVTQTPRYLIKTRGQQVTLSCSPISGHRSVSWYQQTPGQGLQFLFEYFSETQRNKGNFPGRFSGRQFSNSRSEMNVSTLELGDSALYLCASSLLAGGTDTQYFGPGTRLTVL.

In its sample, this clonotype was seen many times. A junction boundary mismatches the germline segment, possibly from a read error. The chain carries TRBV20-1 and TRBJ2-1; 9 bases align to TRBD2. The CDR3 contains 15 residues. Germline V gene lookup returns CDR1 DFQATT and CDR2 SNEGSKA (reference sequence). The CDR3 nucleotides read TGCAGTGCCAGAGGGCGTAGCGGGGGACCCAATGAGCAGTTCTTC. Translating it yields CSARGRSGGPNEQFF.

The rearrangement joins TRBV4-3 to TRBJ2-5, with TRBD2 as a possible D gene (6 bases). CDR3 size: 13 residues. Trimming pared 5 bases from V and 2 bases from J, leaving 9 bases between. CDR1 is LGHNA and CDR2 is YSLEER in the germline V gene. As DNA, the CDR3 is TGCGCCAGCAGCTATGGGACTCAAGAGACCCAGTACTTC. This gives the protein CASSYGTQETQYF.